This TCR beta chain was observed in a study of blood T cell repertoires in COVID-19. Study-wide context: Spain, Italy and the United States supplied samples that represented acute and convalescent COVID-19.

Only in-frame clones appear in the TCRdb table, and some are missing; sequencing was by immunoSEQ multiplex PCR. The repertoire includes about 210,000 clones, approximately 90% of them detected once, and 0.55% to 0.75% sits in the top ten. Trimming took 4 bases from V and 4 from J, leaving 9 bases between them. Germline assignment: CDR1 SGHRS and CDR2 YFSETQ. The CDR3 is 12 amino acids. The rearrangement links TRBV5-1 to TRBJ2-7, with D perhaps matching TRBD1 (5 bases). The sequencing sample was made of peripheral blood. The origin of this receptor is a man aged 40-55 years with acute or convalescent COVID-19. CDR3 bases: TGCGCCAGCAGCCAGGACACGTACGAGCAGTACTTC. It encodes CASSQDTYEQYF.